The 24 T cell receptor beta chains presented below share a single source sample, sequenced in a study of OX40 agonist ivuxolimab in advanced cancers. Receptors were amplified or captured by the immunoSEQ multiplex PCR assay. TCRdb carries this immuneACCESS record with in-frame sequences only. Its versions omit some clonotypes, under half of them owing to an unresolved V gene in the studies checked, with the rest unexplained. The sample table shows about 35,000 clones, and about 82% are seen once. Together, the top ten hold about a quarter of the sample. Sample: CD4+ or CD8+ T cells sorted from blood, taken in a trial of the OX40 agonist ivuxolimab. Receptor source: an adult with an advanced solid tumor such as melanoma, head and neck, liver or kidney cancer.

This clone was picked up one time. The chain carries TRBV19 and TRBJ2-3; the D is unclear. V was trimmed by 5 bases and J by 4 bases, leaving 13 bases between them. Germline V CDR1 and CDR2: LNHDA, SQIVND (reference sequence). The CDR3 spans 14 residues. The CDR3 loop reads CASSSPGMPDTQYF. DNA of the CDR3: TGTGCCAGTAGTTCTCCGGGCATGCCAGATACGCAGTATTTT.

The table lists this clone with a few counts. The chain recombines TRBV27 with TRBJ2-7; D unclear. This CDR3 has 11 amino acids. V was shortened by 3 bases and J by 7 bases, with 7 bases between the two germline ends. Germline V CDR1 and CDR2: MNHEY, SMNVEV (reference sequence). CDR3 in DNA: TGTGCCAGCAGTTTGTACGGGGAGCAGTACTTC. Amino acid sequence: CASSLYGEQYF.

The chain has TRBV27 and TRBJ1-2, with D possibly matching TRBD1 (6 bases). The V gene lost 2 bases and the J gene lost 7 bases, with 11 bases spanning the gap. The CDR3 contains 13 residues. Germline assignment: CDR1 MNHEY and CDR2 SMNVEV (reference sequence). CDR3 in amino acids: CASSLVQGGGYTF. For the CDR3, the DNA is TGTGCCAGCAGTTTAGTACAGGGAGGTGGCTACACCTTC.

The V gene is TRBV2, the J gene TRBJ1-2; unclear D gene. Trimming took off 2 bases at V and 2 bases at J, with 15 bases between the two ends. Germline CDR1 and CDR2: SNHLY and FYNNEI. There are 16 residues in the CDR3. The CDR3 region is CASSESRRAANYGYTF. For the CDR3, the DNA is TGTGCCAGCAGTGAAAGTCGAAGGGCGGCCAACTATGGCTACACCTTC. Supplemented by reference TRBV2 and TRBJ1-2, the full variable domain reads EPEVTQTPSHQVTQMGQEVILRCVPISNHLYFYWYRQILGQKVEFLVSFYNNEISEKSEIFDDQFSVERPDGSNFTLKIRSTKLEDSAMYFCASSESRRAANYGYTFGSGTRLTVV.

The CDR3 nucleotides are TGTGCCAGCAGCCCTGACAGTTTCGGGAAGACCCAGTACTTC. It translates to CASSPDSFGKTQYF. The chain combines TRBV9 with TRBJ2-5, with D perhaps being TRBD1 or TRBD2 (5 bases each). The CDR3 length is 14 residues. Germline CDR1 and CDR2: SGDLS and YYNGEE. The V end lost 4 bases, the J end lost 6 bases, and 16 bases lay between the germline ends.

The V call is TRBV28, the J call TRBJ1-5, with TRBD1 as a possible D gene (6 bases). The CDR3 is 15 residues long. V gave up 6 bases and J gave up 5 bases, with 17 bases separating them. In germline, CDR1 is MDHEN, CDR2 SYDVKM. CDR3 sequence reads: CASRDRFIVDQPQHF. The CDR3 DNA is TGTGCCAGCAGAGACAGGTTTATTGTTGATCAGCCCCAGCATTTT.

This clone occurred a few times. The chain couples TRBV7-9 to TRBJ2-7; D perhaps matches TRBD1 (5 bases). This CDR3 comprises 14 residues. Germline V gene data show CDR1 as SEHNR and CDR2 as FQNEAQ (reference sequence). The V gene lost 7 bases and the J gene lost 3 bases, with 16 bases spanning the gap. CDR3 sequence: CASMLTGSRYEQYF. The CDR3 DNA sequence: TGTGCCAGCATGCTAACAGGTTCGCGCTACGAGCAGTACTTC.

This clone came up a few times. This rearrangement joins TRBV7-9 to TRBJ2-1; 7 nucleotides agree with TRBD2. The germline gives CDR1 SEHNR, CDR2 FQNEAQ (reference sequence). CDR3 length equals 13 residues. The trim removed 5 bases at V and 3 bases at J, leaving 1 base unmatched. Written as DNA, the CDR3 is TGTGCCAGCAGCAGGACTAGCTACAATGAGCAGTTCTTC. Translated: CASSRTSYNEQFF. The variable domain in full, completed from reference TRBV7-9 and TRBJ2-1, reads DTGVSQNPRHKITKRGQNVTFRCDPISEHNRLYWYRQTLGQGPEFLTYFQNEAQLEKSRLLSDRFSAERPKGSFSTLEIQRTEQGDSAMYLCASSRTSYNEQFFGPGTRLTVL.

The genes are TRBV11-3 and TRBJ2-2, with 9 bases matching TRBD2. CDR1 is SGHNT, CDR2 YENEEA, per germline. This CDR3 contains 16 residues. Losses at the gene ends were 5 bases for V and 0 bases for J; bases not matched to a gene: 4. This CDR3 reads CASSAGLAANTGELFF. DNA for the CDR3: TGTGCCAGCAGCGCGGGACTAGCAGCGAACACCGGGGAGCTGTTTTTT. The complete variable domain, with remaining parts taken from reference TRBV11-3 and TRBJ2-2, reads EAGVVQSPRYKIIEKKQPVAFWCNPISGHNTLYWYLQNLGQGPELLIRYENEEAVDDSQLPKDRFSAERLKGVDSTLKIQPAELGDSAVYLCASSAGLAANTGELFFGEGSRLTVL.

This clone was observed a single time. The genes are TRBV6-1 and TRBJ1-1; no clear D gene. The germline CDR1 and CDR2 sequences are MNHNS and SASEGT. This CDR3 has 11 residues. Deletions cut 7 bases from V and 2 bases from J, with 5 bases between. The DNA for the CDR3 is TGTGCCAGCAACCGAAACACTGAAGCTTTCTTT. Translation gives CASNRNTEAFF.

The V call is TRBV5-6, the J call TRBJ2-1; tentatively, D is TRBD1 (6 bases). From germline, CDR1 is SGHDT and CDR2 YYEEEE. The CDR3 covers 16 residues. Trimming removed 4 bases at V and 1 base at J, with 15 bases between. CDR3 loop: CASSLESQGSYNEQFF. In DNA, the CDR3 is TGTGCCAGCAGCCTTGAAAGTCAGGGGTCCTACAATGAGCAGTTCTTC.

The genes are TRBV2 and TRBJ2-7, with TRBD2 matching over 11 bases. V was clipped by 4 bases and J by 4 bases; unmatched bases: 3. Germline V CDR1 and CDR2: SNHLY, FYNNEI. The CDR3 is made up of 14 amino acids. CDR3 in DNA: TGTGCCAGCAGTGGACTAGCGGGGATTTACGAGCAGTACTTC. This sequence encodes CASSGLAGIYEQYF.

This chain joins TRBV12-1 and TRBJ2-1; the D call of TRBD2 is as the table states it, not checked on the DNA. TRBV12-1 is listed as a pseudogene. CDR3 length: 16 amino acids. The CDR3 region has the DNA TGTGCCAGCAGCTCTCCTACTAGAAGGAACTACAATGAGCAGTTCTTC. Amino acids: CASSSPTRRNYNEQFF.

The chain carries TRBV21-1 and TRBJ1-1. TRBV21-1 is a recognized pseudogene. This CDR3 contains 16 residues. The CDR3 DNA sequence: TGTGCCAGCAGCAAAGCCCCCGGGCAGGCCACCTTCGGGGCTTTCTTT. Protein: CASSKAPGQATFGAFF.

J is TRBJ2-7 and V is TRBV2; perhaps D is TRBD1 or TRBD2 (5 bases each). The CDR3 runs 15 residues. Trimming stripped 6 bases from V and 2 bases from J, with 17 bases between. Germline V lookup: CDR1 SNHLY, CDR2 FYNNEI. CDR3 amino acids: CASSPTWGSTYEQYF. CDR3 sequence (DNA): TGTGCCAGCAGCCCCACTTGGGGGAGCACCTACGAGCAGTACTTC.

The rearrangement joins TRBV19 to TRBJ2-1; 11 bases are a match to TRBD2. There are 15 residues in the CDR3. Trimming took 7 bases from V and 6 from J; bases not matched to a gene: 8. Germline lookup yields CDR1 LNHDA and CDR2 SQIVND (reference sequence). In DNA, the CDR3 is TGTGCCAGTACCTTACTAGCGGGGGTCCCCAATGAGCAGTTCTTC. This codes for CASTLLAGVPNEQFF. Complete variable domain (other parts from reference TRBV19 and TRBJ2-1): DGGITQSPKYLFRKEGQNVTLSCEQNLNHDAMYWYRQDPGQGLRLIYYSQIVNDFQKGDIAEGYSVSREKKESFPLTVTSAQKNPTAFYLCASTLLAGVPNEQFFGPGTRLTVL.

The chain recombines TRBV5-4 with TRBJ2-1, with D unresolved. Trimming removed 2 bases at V and 10 bases at J, with 10 bases between. The CDR3 is made up of 12 amino acids. Germline V lookup: CDR1 SGHNT, CDR2 YYREEE (reference sequence). Here the CDR3 DNA reads TGTGCCAGCAGCTTATTAGCAAGCGAGCAGTTCTTC. It encodes CASSLLASEQFF.

This rearrangement joins TRBV6-1 to TRBJ2-1; D possibly matches TRBD1 or TRBD2 (5 bases each). The CDR3 length is 16 residues. Between the trimmed V and J ends, which lost 2 bases and 8 bases, there was a span of 19 bases. The germline V gene encodes CDR1 MNHNS and CDR2 SASEGT. The CDR3 DNA is TGTGCCAGCAGTGAAATAGGGCTAGAGGGGACCCATGAGCAGTTCTTC. It codes for CASSEIGLEGTHEQFF.

The chain joins TRBV30 to TRBJ2-7; 11 nucleotides line up with TRBD1. CDR3 size: 14 residues. CDR1 GTSNPN and CDR2 SVGIG come from the germline V gene (reference sequence). Trimming took 3 bases from V and 3 from J; bases not matched to a gene: 4. In DNA, the CDR3 is TGTGCCTGGAGCACCGGGACAGGGGGCTACGAGCAGTACTTC. Residues: CAWSTGTGGYEQYF.

This chain links TRBV6-4 with TRBJ2-2; the D gene is possibly TRBD2 (6 bases). V lost 2 bases to trimming and J lost 5 bases, with 12 bases between them. This CDR3 region has 15 residues. From germline, CDR1 is MRHNA and CDR2 SNTAGT. For the CDR3, the DNA is TGTGCCAGCAGTGACGACGGGGGTTGGACCGGGGAGCTGTTTTTT. This sequence encodes CASSDDGGWTGELFF.

V usage is TRBV7-3 and J usage is TRBJ2-1; 7 nucleotides match TRBD2. The CDR3 is 14 residues long. Per germline, CDR1 SGHTA and CDR2 FQGTGA. V gave up 2 bases and J gave up 6 bases; unmatched junction bases: 4. DNA for the CDR3: TGTGCCAGCAGCTTAGCGGGAGCTTTCAATGAGCAGTTCTTC. The encoded protein is CASSLAGAFNEQFF.

This rearrangement joins TRBV7-8 to TRBJ2-1, with unresolved D. Trimming pared 1 base from V and 2 bases from J, leaving 9 bases between. CDR1 is SGHVS and CDR2 is FQNEAQ in the germline V gene. The CDR3 spans 15 residues. The DNA of the CDR3 is TGTGCCAGCAGCTTAGGCTTCGGCACCTACAATGAGCAGTTCTTC. It yields the protein CASSLGFGTYNEQFF.

This chain connects TRBV28 to TRBJ2-4; tentative D call: TRBD2 (5 bases). The CDR3 sequence is 17 residues long. Germline-derived CDR1 and CDR2 are MDHEN and SYDVKM. V lost 5 bases and J 0 bases, leaving 17 bases between the germline ends. CDR3 nucleotides: TGTGCCAGCAGTCAACCGCCCGGGATACTAGCCAAAAACATTCAGTACTTC. It specifies CASSQPPGILAKNIQYF.

This clone was found a few times. The chain employs TRBV6-1 and TRBJ2-7, with 7 bases aligning to TRBD1. The junction had 8 bases not matched to a gene; V was cut back by 6 bases and J by 0 bases. Germline V gene data show CDR1 as MNHNS and CDR2 as SASEGT. CDR3 length: 15 amino acids. The CDR3 spells CASSIEGAGSYEQYF. The DNA for the CDR3 is TGTGCCAGCAGCATAGAGGGGGCGGGCTCCTACGAGCAGTACTTC.